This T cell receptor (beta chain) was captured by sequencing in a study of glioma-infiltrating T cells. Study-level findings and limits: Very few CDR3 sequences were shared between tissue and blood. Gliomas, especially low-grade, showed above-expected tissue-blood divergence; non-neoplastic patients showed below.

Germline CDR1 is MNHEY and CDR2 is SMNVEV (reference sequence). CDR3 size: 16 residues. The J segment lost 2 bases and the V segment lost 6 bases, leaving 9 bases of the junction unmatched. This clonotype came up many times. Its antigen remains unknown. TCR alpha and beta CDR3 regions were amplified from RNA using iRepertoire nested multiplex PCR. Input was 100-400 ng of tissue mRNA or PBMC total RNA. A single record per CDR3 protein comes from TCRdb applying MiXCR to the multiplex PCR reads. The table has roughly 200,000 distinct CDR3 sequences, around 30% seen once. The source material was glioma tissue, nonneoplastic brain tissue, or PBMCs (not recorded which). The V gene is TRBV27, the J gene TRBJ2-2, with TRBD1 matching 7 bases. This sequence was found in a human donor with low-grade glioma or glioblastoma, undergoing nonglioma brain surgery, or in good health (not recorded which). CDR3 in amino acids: CASSYTGTVNTGELFF. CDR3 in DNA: TGTGCCAGCAGCTACACCGGGACAGTAAACACCGGGGAGCTGTTTTTT.